This TCR beta chain was sequenced during a study of cytotoxic CD8 clonotypes in ibrutinib-treated CLL. Study-wide context: Sample averages reached about 250,000 productive templates and over 85,000 productive rearrangements.

Germline V gene data show CDR1 as SGHRS and CDR2 as YFSETQ. Deletions cut 2 bases from V and 11 bases from J, with 13 bases between. This CDR3 has 12 amino acids. Data came from immunoSEQ multiplex PCR; TCRdb stores just in-frame clones and leaves some out. The profile covers about 120,000 clones, with 45% to 65% appearing a single time and more than 35% taken by the ten largest. The sample was PBMCs, taken after 24 months of ibrutinib treatment. This receptor was identified in a human donor with chronic lymphocytic leukemia. This chain links TRBV5-1 with TRBJ1-1, with D possibly being TRBD1 (5 bases). CDR3 nucleotide sequence: TGCGCCAGCAGCTTTCAGGCGGGGGATGCTTTCTTT. Its translation is CASSFQAGDAFF.